This TCR beta chain was sequenced in a study of metastatic and nonmetastatic thyroid tumors. Overall study context: Across peripheral blood and tumor or nodule tissue samples taken from malignant and benign thyroid patients, the repertoires were compared with one another.

The junction had 6 bases not matched to a gene; V was cut back by 7 bases and J by 6 bases. CDR1 is MDHEN, CDR2 SYDVKM, per germline. This CDR3 spans 14 amino acids. A word on this clone: The antigen is unknown.

Ahead of thyroid surgery, no patient had received treatment of any kind. Study-wide results and limits: Relative to benign nodules, malignant thyroid tumors were reportedly characterized by significantly elevated TCR beta diversity in blood and tumor.

Original data processing: Clinicopathological groups of papillary thyroid cancer showed CDR3 differences that were used to build a distant-metastasis classifier. MiXCR was used by TCRdb to re-call the PCR reads. The V and J calls shown here were made by TCRdb, not taken from the authors' results. The sample holds under 20,000 clones, about 32% seen once. Sequenced material: tumor tissue. This sequence was found in a male donor with papillary thyroid cancer or a benign thyroid nodule (not recorded which). Some clones in this sample may be carry-over from other donors' samples. This chain joins TRBV28 and TRBJ2-1; 10 bases line up with TRBD2. CDR3 sequence: CASNKGLASNEQFF. The CDR3 nucleotides are TGTGCCAGCAACAAGGGACTAGCGTCCAATGAGCAGTTCTTC.